This TCR beta chain originates from a study of T cells in Graves' hyperthyroidism and ophthalmopathy. There were TCR beta CDR3 regions amplified from RNA transcripts. Using the HTBI primer set, a first-round RT-PCR was run on the TCR CDR3. MiXCR, run by TCRdb on the multiplex PCR reads, gives a single entry per CDR3 protein. The sample yields under 350,000 distinct CDR3 sequences, over 15% seen once. Ten or more counts support this clonotype. Antigen: not known. Germline values: CDR1 SGHAT, CDR2 FQNNGV. Trimming removed 2 bases at V and 2 bases at J, with 13 bases between. The CDR3 extends over 15 amino acids. Study-wide results and caveats: Ophthalmopathy cases were set apart from stable hyperthyroidism by a 13 V-J model. The majority of expanded thyroid clonotypes above 0.001 also appeared in blood.

Uncontrolled infections, other autoimmune diseases, pregnancy or lactation led to exclusion of patients. The sample comprised blood. J is TRBJ2-7 and V is TRBV11-2; the D gene is possibly TRBD2 (6 bases). This TCR came from a woman aged 45 to 65 with Graves' hyperthyroidism. This CDR3 is CASSLTTAGPYEQYF. Written as DNA, the CDR3 is TGTGCCAGCAGCTTAACCACGGCGGGACCCTACGAGCAGTACTTC. Variable domain in full (rest from reference TRBV11-2 and TRBJ2-7): EAGVAQSPRYKIIEKRQSVAFWCNPISGHATLYWYQQILGQGPKLLIQFQNNGVVDDSQLPKDRFSAERLKGVDSTLKIQPAKLEDSAVYLCASSLTTAGPYEQYFGPGTRLTVT.